These 8 T cell receptor beta chains were sequenced from one sample in a study of T cells in Graves' hyperthyroidism and ophthalmopathy (dated by TCRdb to 2018 to 2020). Library preparation was by multiplex PCR. TCRdb lists the instrument as Illumina HiSeq 2000. Amplification of TCR beta CDR3 regions was carried out from RNA transcripts. A first-round RT-PCR of the TCR CDR3 used the HTBI primer set with the Qiagen OneStep RT-PCR kit. TCRdb redid the processing of the public reads, applying fastp at Q25 and MiXCR, and retained in-frame beta chains. Identical CDR3 proteins give one entry, which carries the most common genes and DNA. The sample contains around 300,000 distinct CDR3 sequences, nearly 15% of them found a single time. Clones ranked in the top ten supply over 30% of the sample. The sequencing input was blood. The receptors shown here come from a woman between 50 and 59 years old with Graves' hyperthyroidism that later progressed to Graves' ophthalmopathy.

The chain recombines TRBV7-9 with TRBJ2-7, with D tentatively TRBD2 (6 bases). The ends were cut back, 9 bases at V and 0 bases at J, with 18 bases in the middle. The germline V gene has CDR1 SEHNR and CDR2 FQNEAQ (reference sequence). The CDR3 is 15 amino acids. CDR3: CASHGGLTDSYEQYF. In DNA form, the CDR3 reads TGTGCCAGTCATGGGGGGTTGACTGACTCCTACGAGCAGTACTTC.

This clonotype was counted many times. The chain employs TRBV11-2 and TRBJ1-1, with D possibly being TRBD1 (5 bases). V was trimmed by 5 bases and J by 5 bases, leaving 18 bases between them. CDR3 length: 15 residues. CDR1 is SGHAT and CDR2 is FQNNGV in the germline V gene. The CDR3 here is CASSPRGGRNTEAFF. The CDR3 DNA follows: TGTGCCAGCAGCCCTCGGGGCGGAAGGAATACTGAAGCTTTCTTT.

J is TRBJ2-2 and V is TRBV9; D ambiguous. This CDR3 is built from 15 residues. V was trimmed by 3 bases and J by 0 bases, leaving 9 bases between them. Germline V gene data show CDR1 as SGDLS and CDR2 as YYNGEE. CDR3 DNA sequence: TGTGCCAGCAGCGGGGCGCGTTCGAACACCGGGGAGCTGTTTTTT. This codes for CASSGARSNTGELFF.

This clonotype was observed a few times. The rearrangement links TRBV7-3 to TRBJ2-1; D is ambiguous. CDR3 length equals 13 residues. Trimming removed 5 bases at V and 9 bases at J, with 14 bases between. Per germline, CDR1 SGHTA and CDR2 FQGTGA. For the CDR3, the DNA is TGTGCCAGCAGCGTGGCTAGTAGTGGTGAGCAGTTCTTC. Protein: CASSVASSGEQFF.

This clonotype was counted many times. The CDR3 DNA reads as TGCAGTGCGGGGGGGGAGTTAGAGGAGCAGTACTTC. Translation gives CSAGGELEEQYF. The rearrangement links TRBV20-1 to TRBJ2-7; TRBD2 matches 7 bases. V shed 6 bases and J 7 bases; nucleotides not matched to a gene: 9. This CDR3 region has 12 residues. Germline V gives CDR1 DFQATT, CDR2 SNEGSKA (reference sequence).

The table lists this clonotype with many counts. The rearrangement joins TRBV5-1 to TRBJ1-4, with D perhaps TRBD1 (5 bases). V lost 4 bases and J 7 bases, leaving 17 bases between the germline ends. CDR3 size: 15 residues. Germline V gene sequence: CDR1 SGHRS, CDR2 YFSETQ. The CDR3 sequence: CASSTVGTAIEKLFF. CDR3 nucleotide sequence: TGCGCCAGCAGCACCGTCGGGACCGCAATTGAAAAACTGTTTTTT.

This sequence joins TRBV2 and TRBJ1-5; D remains unclear. The CDR3 loop spans 14 amino acids. Germline lookup yields CDR1 SNHLY and CDR2 FYNNEI. Trimming took 1 base from V and 5 from J, leaving 9 bases between them. CDR3 loop: CASSEGTEYQPQHF. DNA for the CDR3: TGTGCCAGCAGTGAAGGTACGGAATATCAGCCCCAGCATTTT.

The chain is built from TRBV28 and TRBJ2-5; no definite D call. The germline gives CDR1 MDHEN, CDR2 SYDVKM. Trimming shortened V by 3 bases and J by 4 bases, and 18 bases separated the two germline ends. The CDR3 has 16 amino acids. The CDR3 DNA reads as TGTGCCAGCAGTTTCCTAGTAGGGCGCACGGGAGAGACCCAGTACTTC. It yields the protein CASSFLVGRTGETQYF.